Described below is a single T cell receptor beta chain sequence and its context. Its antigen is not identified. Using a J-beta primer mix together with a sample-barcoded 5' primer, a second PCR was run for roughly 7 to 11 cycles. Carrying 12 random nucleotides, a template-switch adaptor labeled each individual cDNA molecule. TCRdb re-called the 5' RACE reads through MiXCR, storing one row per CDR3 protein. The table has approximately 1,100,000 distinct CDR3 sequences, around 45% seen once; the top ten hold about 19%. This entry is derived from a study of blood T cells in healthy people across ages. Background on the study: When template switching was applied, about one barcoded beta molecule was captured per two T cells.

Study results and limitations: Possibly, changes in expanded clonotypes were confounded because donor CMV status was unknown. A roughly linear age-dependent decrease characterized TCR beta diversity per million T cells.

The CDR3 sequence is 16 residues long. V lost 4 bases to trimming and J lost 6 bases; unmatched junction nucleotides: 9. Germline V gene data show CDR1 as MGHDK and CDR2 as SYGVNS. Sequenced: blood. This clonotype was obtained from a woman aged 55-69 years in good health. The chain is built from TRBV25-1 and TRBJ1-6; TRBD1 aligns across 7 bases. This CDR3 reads CASSAGGFPVNSPLHF. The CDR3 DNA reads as TGTGCCAGCAGTGCAGGGGGTTTCCCCGTTAATTCACCCCTCCACTTT.